This TCR beta chain was captured in a study of blood T cells in healthy people across ages. In germline, CDR1 is SQVTM, CDR2 ANQGSEA. V gave up 7 bases and J gave up 2 bases; unmatched junction bases: 4. The CDR3 is made up of 13 amino acids. A second about 7 to 11 cycle PCR used barcoded and J-beta primers. TCRdb passed the 5' RACE reads through MiXCR, listing each CDR3 protein once. Here the sample spans about 1.8 million distinct CDR3 sequences, 49% being singletons. Each donor was a healthy Caucasian individual from Russia, aged about 6 to 95. V is TRBV29-1 and J is TRBJ2-4; 8 bases are a match to TRBD1. The TCR originated in a woman aged 35 to 49 in good health. The sample taken for sequencing was blood. The chain's CDR3 is CSAGGGTKNIQYF. The DNA of the CDR3 is TGCAGCGCAGGGGGCGGAACCAAAAACATTCAGTACTTC.